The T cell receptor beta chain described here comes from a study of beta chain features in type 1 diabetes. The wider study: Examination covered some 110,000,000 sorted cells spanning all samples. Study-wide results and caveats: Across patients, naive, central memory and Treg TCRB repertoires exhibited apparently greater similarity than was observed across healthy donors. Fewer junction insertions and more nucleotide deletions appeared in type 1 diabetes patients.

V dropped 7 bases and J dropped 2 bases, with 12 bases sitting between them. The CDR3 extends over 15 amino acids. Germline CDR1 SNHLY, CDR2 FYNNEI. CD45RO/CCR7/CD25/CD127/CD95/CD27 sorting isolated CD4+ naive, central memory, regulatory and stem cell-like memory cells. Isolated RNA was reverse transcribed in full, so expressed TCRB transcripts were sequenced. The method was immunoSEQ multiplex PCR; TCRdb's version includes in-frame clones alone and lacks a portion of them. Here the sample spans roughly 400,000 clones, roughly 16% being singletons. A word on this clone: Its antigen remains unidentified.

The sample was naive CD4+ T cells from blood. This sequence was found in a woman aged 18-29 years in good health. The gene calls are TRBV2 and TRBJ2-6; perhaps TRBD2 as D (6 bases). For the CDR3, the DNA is TGTGCCAGCAATCTCGGGGGTACTGGGGCCAACGTCCTGACTTTC. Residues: CASNLGGTGANVLTF.